One and the same sample provided the 23 T cell receptor beta chains below, sequenced in a study of beta chain features in type 1 diabetes. Study results and limitations: A moderate, significant TCRB CDR3 shortening appeared in type 1 diabetes across four CD4+ subsets.

All of the isolated RNA was reverse transcribed, so expressed TCRB transcripts were sequenced. The data were produced by immunoSEQ multiplex PCR, yet TCRdb's version contains in-frame clones alone and is incomplete. The data contain around 97,000 clones, 28% of them singletons. These receptors are not linked to any known antigen. The specimen sequenced was central memory CD4+ T cells from blood. Receptors originate from a woman younger than 35 with type 1 diabetes.

This clone was observed a few times. The chain has TRBV28 and TRBJ1-5; D not certain. Per germline, CDR1 MDHEN and CDR2 SYDVKM. V gave up 5 bases and J gave up 0 bases, with 8 bases separating them. The CDR3 contains 14 residues. The CDR3 coding sequence is TGTGCCAGCAGTCTAGAGTATAGCAATCAGCCCCAGCATTTT. Translated, it gives CASSLEYSNQPQHF.

Only a few counts were recorded for this clone. The rearrangement joins TRBV5-5 to TRBJ2-7; TRBD1 is a possible D gene (5 bases). There are 14 residues in the CDR3. Looked up from germline, CDR1 is SGHKS and CDR2 is YYEKEE (reference sequence). V lost 0 bases and J lost 1, with 8 bases in between. This CDR3 is CASSLAQGSYEQYV. The CDR3 DNA is TGTGCCAGCAGCTTGGCGCAGGGTTCCTACGAGCAGTACGTC.

The chain recombines TRBV11-2 with TRBJ2-1, with D possibly matching TRBD1 (5 bases). This CDR3 is 14 amino acids long. V was shortened by 5 bases and J by 6 bases, with 14 bases between the two germline ends. The germline V gene encodes CDR1 SGHAT and CDR2 FQNNGV. CDR3 DNA sequence: TGTGCCAGCAGCCCAAGGACCGACAGCAATGAGCAGTTCTTC. Encoded protein: CASSPRTDSNEQFF.

In this sample, this clone turned up a few times. The J gene is TRBJ2-3, the V gene TRBV20-1; D is unresolved. The germline gives CDR1 DFQATT, CDR2 SNEGSKA (reference sequence). The CDR3 extends over 11 amino acids. The ends were cut back, 6 bases at V and 0 bases at J, with 4 bases in the middle. The CDR3 DNA reads TGCAGTGCCCTTAGCACAGATACGCAGTATTTT. Its protein is CSALSTDTQYF.

The chain uses TRBV7-3 and TRBJ2-6; possible D gene TRBD2, 7 bases. The CDR3 has 17 amino acids. V was trimmed by 0 bases and J by 0 bases, leaving 9 bases between them. Germline CDR1 reads SGHTA; CDR2 reads FQGTGA. The CDR3 coding sequence is TGTGCCAGCAGCTTAACAGGGGGGGGCTCTGGGGCCAACGTCCTGACTTTC. This translates into CASSLTGGGSGANVLTF.

The chain joins TRBV5-1 to TRBJ2-5, with D tentatively TRBD2 (6 bases). Germline-derived CDR1 and CDR2 are SGHRS and YFSETQ. This CDR3 region has 14 residues. The V gene lost 0 bases and the J gene lost 4 bases, with 10 bases spanning the gap. In DNA form, the CDR3 reads TGCGCCAGCAGCTTGGGACTAGTCGGAGAGACCCAGTACTTC. Residues: CASSLGLVGETQYF.

This clone has only a few counts. The CDR3 loop is CASSFRVESTSVFLDTQYF. The CDR3 DNA is TGTGCCAGCAGCTTTAGGGTGGAGAGTACTAGCGTATTTCTGGATACGCAGTATTTT. This chain links TRBV7-9 with TRBJ2-3, with 7 bases that match TRBD2. CDR1 is SEHNR, CDR2 FQNEAQ, per germline (reference sequence). The CDR3 runs 19 residues. V trimming: 3 bases; J trimming: 6 bases; junction bases outside the gene matches: 21.

The CDR3 DNA reads as TGTGCCAGCAGCTTTTGGAGGGCCCCTAGAGAAAAACTGTTTTTT. Translating gives CASSFWRAPREKLFF. The chain has TRBV5-6 and TRBJ1-4; D is unresolved. Germline CDR1 and CDR2: SGHDT and YYEEEE. The CDR3 is made up of 15 amino acids. V gave up 2 bases and J gave up 8 bases, with 16 bases separating them.

The rearrangement links TRBV5-4 to TRBJ2-2; TRBD2 might be the D (6 bases). Germline V gene lookup returns CDR1 SGHNT and CDR2 YYREEE (reference sequence). Trimming removed 0 bases at V and 4 bases at J, with 13 bases between. The length of the CDR3 is 16 residues. The CDR3 coding sequence is TGTGCCAGCAGCTTGGGACGGGAGAGGGGCACCGGGGAGCTGTTTTTT. Protein product: CASSLGRERGTGELFF.

The chain recombines TRBV28 with TRBJ1-4, with 8 bases identical to TRBD1. V dropped 5 bases and J dropped 8; count of bases not matched to a gene: 4. The CDR3 totals 13 residues. Germline V gives CDR1 MDHEN, CDR2 SYDVKM. CDR3: CASSQGTGEKLFF. In nucleotides, the CDR3 is TGTGCCAGCAGTCAAGGGACAGGAGAAAAACTGTTTTTT.

In its sample, this clone was seen a few times. The rearrangement joins TRBV6-6 to TRBJ2-7; 7 bases align to TRBD2. Germline V gives CDR1 MNHNY, CDR2 SVGAGI (reference sequence). This CDR3 comprises 13 residues. Germline trimming cut 5 bases from V and 1 base from J; bases unmatched to any gene: 2. The CDR3 is CASSGRGSYEQYV. CDR3 nucleotide sequence: TGTGCCAGCAGTGGGAGGGGTTCCTACGAGCAGTACGTC.

A few counts support this clone. V gene TRBV7-9 combines with J gene TRBJ1-1, with D perhaps TRBD1 (5 bases). V shed 8 bases and J shed 1 base, with 17 bases lying between them. The CDR3 has 15 residues. Germline CDR1 and CDR2: SEHNR and FQNEAQ (reference sequence). CDR3 amino acids: CASGKMTVPNTEAFF. The CDR3, as DNA: TGTGCCAGCGGAAAGATGACAGTGCCGAACACTGAAGCTTTCTTT.

The chain uses TRBV5-1 and TRBJ2-7, with 8 bases matching TRBD1. The CDR3 runs 14 residues. After removal of 2 bases from V and 4 bases from J, the junction contained 5 bases not matched to a gene. Germline CDR1 is SGHRS and CDR2 is YFSETQ. The CDR3, as DNA: TGCGCCAGCAGCTTCCAGGGGGCAACGTACGAGCAGTACTTC. Amino acids: CASSFQGATYEQYF. Based on the CDR3 plus reference TRBV5-1 and TRBJ2-7, the full variable domain is KAGVTQTPRYLIKTRGQQVTLSCSPISGHRSVSWYQQTPGQGLQFLFEYFSETQRNKGNFPGRFSGRQFSNSRSEMNVSTLELGDSALYLCASSFQGATYEQYFGPGTRLTVT.

The chain couples TRBV5-1 to TRBJ1-1, with D perhaps matching TRBD1 (6 bases). Germline V lookup: CDR1 SGHRS, CDR2 YFSETQ. The V end was cut by 0 bases, the J end by 8 bases, with 14 bases between. CDR3 size: 14 residues. The CDR3 sequence is CASSLAERGSEAFF. Written as DNA, the CDR3 is TGCGCCAGCAGCTTGGCAGAAAGGGGGTCGGAAGCTTTCTTT. Drawing the rest from reference TRBV5-1 and TRBJ1-1, the complete variable domain is KAGVTQTPRYLIKTRGQQVTLSCSPISGHRSVSWYQQTPGQGLQFLFEYFSETQRNKGNFPGRFSGRQFSNSRSEMNVSTLELGDSALYLCASSLAERGSEAFFGQGTRLTVV.

This clone was found a few times. The V and J genes are TRBV30 and TRBJ2-2; maybe TRBD2 (6 bases). Germline V gene data show CDR1 as GTSNPN and CDR2 as SVGIG (reference sequence). V was trimmed by 4 bases and J by 6 bases, leaving 12 bases between them. CDR3 size: 13 residues. CDR3 sequence: CAWTARRAGELFF. The CDR3 DNA follows: TGTGCCTGGACTGCCCGGAGGGCCGGGGAGCTGTTTTTT.

This clone was seen a few times. V is TRBV29-1 and J is TRBJ1-2, with D maybe TRBD1 (6 bases). The V and J ends lost 4 bases and 6 bases respectively, with 12 bases between them. CDR3 length equals 12 residues. From germline, CDR1 is SQVTM and CDR2 ANQGSEA. In DNA form, the CDR3 reads TGCAGCGTTGTGGAACAGGGAGATGGCTACACCTTC. Translated: CSVVEQGDGYTF.

The rearrangement joins TRBV30 to TRBJ1-1, with 8 positions matching TRBD1. The CDR3 spans 13 residues. V was pared by 2 bases and J by 4 bases, with 3 bases of the junction left unmatched. Per the germline V gene, CDR1 is GTSNPN and CDR2 is SVGIG (reference sequence). This CDR3 reads CAWSQTGGTEAFF. The CDR3 DNA follows: TGTGCCTGGAGTCAAACAGGGGGCACTGAAGCTTTCTTT.

This clone showed up just a few times. The chain is built from TRBV9 and TRBJ1-4; D gene uncertain. The germline V gene has CDR1 SGDLS and CDR2 YYNGEE. Trimming took 0 bases from V and 6 from J, leaving 9 bases between them. The CDR3 is made up of 14 amino acids. The CDR3 DNA reads as TGTGCCAGCAGCGTAGGGATTCAGGATGAAAAACTGTTTTTT. This codes for CASSVGIQDEKLFF.

The chain recombines TRBV5-1 with TRBJ1-5; no firm D call. This CDR3 spans 15 amino acids. Deletions cut 0 bases from V and 6 bases from J, with 13 bases between. Germline assignment: CDR1 SGHRS and CDR2 YFSETQ. The CDR3: CASSLGGGVGQPQHF. CDR3 bases: TGCGCCAGCAGCTTGGGTGGAGGCGTGGGTCAGCCCCAGCATTTT.

This clone was counted ten times or more. The chain employs TRBV7-9 and TRBJ2-7; no definite D call. The CDR3 contains 13 residues. The germline V gene encodes CDR1 SEHNR and CDR2 FQNEAQ (reference sequence). V was cut by 1 base and J by 1 base, with 5 bases left in between. CDR3 bases: TGTGCCAGCAGCTTAGACTTATCCTACGAGCAGTACTTC. It is translated as CASSLDLSYEQYF.

The CDR3 sequence is CASSRTSLSKIALKGADTQYF. The CDR3 DNA sequence: TGTGCCAGCAGCCGGACGAGCCTCAGTAAAATAGCGCTCAAAGGAGCAGATACGCAGTATTTT. The chain employs TRBV14 and TRBJ2-3, with D possibly matching TRBD2 (5 bases). The germline V gene has CDR1 SGHDN and CDR2 FVKESK. V dropped 4 bases and J dropped 4 bases, with 33 bases sitting between them. The CDR3 totals 21 residues.

This clone was seen more than once but under ten times. The gene calls are TRBV28 and TRBJ2-7, with D unclear. Trimming cost V 6 bases and J 5 bases, with 20 bases left between them. The CDR3 is 15 amino acids. CDR1 and CDR2 (germline): MDHEN, SYDVKM. CDR3 bases: TGTGCCAGCAGATCACCCTCCTTCCGGAGCCACGAGCAGTACTTC. Amino acids: CASRSPSFRSHEQYF.

The CDR3 DNA reads as TGTGCCAGTCAGGCTGACAGGGACTATGGCTACACCTTC. Amino acid sequence: CASQADRDYGYTF. The chain is built from TRBV5-6 and TRBJ1-2; 7 nucleotides match TRBD1. The J segment lost 3 bases and the V segment lost 8 bases, leaving 7 bases of the junction unmatched. Germline V gives CDR1 SGHDT, CDR2 YYEEEE. This CDR3 has 13 amino acids.